The rows below give T cell receptor beta chains drawn from one sample of a study of T cell responses to AZD1222 COVID-19 vaccine. Clones were read by immunoSEQ multiplex PCR, and TCRdb kept only the in-frame ones, dropping some. Among under 200,000 clones listed, more than 75% were seen once. The sequences come from peripheral blood, collected 28 days after the second AZD1222 dose. The receptors were gathered from an adult who received the AZD1222 COVID-19 vaccine. Both conserved end residues are part of each CDR3. A D gene is named only where the DNA matches it firmly. Rows may omit the clone size; those that give it use once, few, many or a size class.

d_gene: -; v_gene: TRBV5-5; abundance: -; j_gene: TRBJ1-5; CDR3nt: TGTGCCAGCAGCCTGAATTTTGGGGTTAGTCAGCCCCAGCATTTT; CDR3aa: CASSLNFGVSQPQHF
d_gene: -; v_gene: TRBV28; abundance: -; j_gene: TRBJ2-1; CDR3nt: TGTGCCAGCAGCAGGACAGCCTACAATGAGCAGTTCTTC; CDR3aa: CASSRTAYNEQFF
d_gene: -; v_gene: TRBV7-9; abundance: once; j_gene: TRBJ1-5; CDR3nt: TGTGCCAGCAGTCAGGGAGGCATTCAGCCCCAGCATTTT; CDR3aa: CASSQGGIQPQHF
d_gene: TRBD2; v_gene: TRBV7-3; abundance: -; j_gene: TRBJ2-5; CDR3nt: TGTGCCAGCAGCCCCCGGGGGGAAGAGACCCAGTACTTC; CDR3aa: CASSPRGEETQYF
d_gene: -; v_gene: TRBV19; abundance: once; j_gene: TRBJ2-4; CDR3nt: TGTGCCAGTAGTACAGGCTCCGGGGGCATTCAGTACTTC; CDR3aa: CASSTGSGGIQYF
d_gene: TRBD2; v_gene: TRBV7-7; abundance: once; j_gene: TRBJ2-1; CDR3nt: TGTGCTAGCAGCCAGCTAGCGGGAGGGAACAATGAGCAGTTCTTC; CDR3aa: CASSQLAGGNNEQFF
d_gene: TRBD2; v_gene: TRBV9; abundance: -; j_gene: TRBJ2-7; CDR3nt: TGTGCCAGCAGCGTAGCCCCACTAGCGGATACCTACGAGCAGTACTTC; CDR3aa: CASSVAPLADTYEQYF
d_gene: -; v_gene: TRBV11-2; abundance: -; j_gene: TRBJ2-1; CDR3nt: TGTGCCAGCAGCGTCCGACTAGTCTCGACTGAGCAGTTCTTC; CDR3aa: CASSVRLVSTEQFF
d_gene: TRBD2; v_gene: TRBV7-3; abundance: once; j_gene: TRBJ2-3; CDR3nt: TGTGCCAGCAGCGTAACTGGACTAGCGGGAGCGGTGGATACGCAGTATTTT; CDR3aa: CASSVTGLAGAVDTQYF
d_gene: TRBD2; v_gene: TRBV12-3/TRBV12-4; abundance: -; j_gene: TRBJ2-7; CDR3nt: TGTGCCAGCAGTCCTAGCGGGATTTACGAGCAGTACTTC; CDR3aa: CASSPSGIYEQYF
d_gene: -; v_gene: TRBV24-1; abundance: -; j_gene: TRBJ2-3; CDR3nt: TGTGCCACCAGAAGGGGACCCTCGCAGTATTTT; CDR3aa: CATRRGPSQYF
d_gene: TRBD2; v_gene: TRBV30; abundance: -; j_gene: TRBJ2-7; CDR3nt: TGTGCCTGGAGTCTGAGCGGGATGGTCGGGCAGTACTTC; CDR3aa: CAWSLSGMVGQYF
d_gene: -; v_gene: TRBV18; abundance: -; j_gene: TRBJ2-5; CDR3nt: TGTGCCAGCTCACCCCGGGCAGAAGAGACCCAGTACTTC; CDR3aa: CASSPRAEETQYF
d_gene: TRBD1; v_gene: TRBV5-4; abundance: -; j_gene: TRBJ2-5; CDR3nt: TGTGCCAGCAGCCCCGTGACAGGGGGCAGGGGGGAGACCCAGTACTTC; CDR3aa: CASSPVTGGRGETQYF
d_gene: TRBD2; v_gene: TRBV7-6; abundance: -; j_gene: TRBJ2-1; CDR3nt: TGTGCCAGCAGCTTAGCCGGGACTAGCGGGGCGAACCTTAATGAGCAGTTCTTC; CDR3aa: CASSLAGTSGANLNEQFF
d_gene: -; v_gene: TRBV30; abundance: -; j_gene: TRBJ2-3; CDR3nt: TGTGCCTGGAGTTATGCAGCGGCGCAGTATTTT; CDR3aa: CAWSYAAAQYF
d_gene: -; v_gene: TRBV28; abundance: -; j_gene: TRBJ1-4; CDR3nt: TGTGCCAGCAGTTTGGGTGGGGGCAGAAATGAAAAACTGTTTTTT; CDR3aa: CASSLGGGRNEKLFF
d_gene: TRBD2; v_gene: TRBV5-4; abundance: -; j_gene: TRBJ2-2; CDR3nt: TGTGCCAGCAGCTTAGGGACTAGCGGGAGATGGACCGGGGAGCTGTTTTTT; CDR3aa: CASSLGTSGRWTGELFF
d_gene: -; v_gene: TRBV7-5; abundance: -; j_gene: TRBJ2-7; CDR3nt: TGTGCCAGAAGCTTGGAACCGGAGCAGTACTTC; CDR3aa: CARSLEPEQYF
d_gene: -; v_gene: TRBV28; abundance: -; j_gene: TRBJ2-2; CDR3nt: TGTGCCAGCAGTTCCCACGACACCGGGGAGCTGTTTTTT; CDR3aa: CASSSHDTGELFF
d_gene: -; v_gene: TRBV7-7; abundance: few; j_gene: TRBJ2-1; CDR3nt: TGTGCTAGCAGCTTAAGGCAGGGAGGATACAATGAGCAGTTCTTC; CDR3aa: CASSLRQGGYNEQFF
d_gene: -; v_gene: TRBV7-7; abundance: -; j_gene: TRBJ2-2; CDR3nt: TGTGCTCTCCTGGGCCCGGGCGGGGAGCTGTTTTTT; CDR3aa: CALLGPGGELFF
d_gene: TRBD1; v_gene: TRBV18; abundance: -; j_gene: TRBJ2-1; CDR3nt: TGTGCCAGCTCCCACAGGGGGCCGAATGAGCAGTTCTTC; CDR3aa: CASSHRGPNEQFF
d_gene: -; v_gene: TRBV7-2; abundance: -; j_gene: TRBJ1-4; CDR3nt: TGTGCCAGCAGCTTAGTGGCCGTCCTTGGTGAAAAACTGTTTTTT; CDR3aa: CASSLVAVLGEKLFF
d_gene: -; v_gene: TRBV6-2/TRBV6-3; abundance: -; j_gene: TRBJ1-5; CDR3nt: TGTGCCAGCAGCAATGAACAGGGTACAAGCAATCAGCCCCAGCATTTT; CDR3aa: CASSNEQGTSNQPQHF
d_gene: -; v_gene: TRBV18; abundance: -; j_gene: TRBJ2-5; CDR3nt: TGTGCCAGCTCACTATTTCACCAAGAGACCCAGTACTTC; CDR3aa: CASSLFHQETQYF
d_gene: -; v_gene: TRBV29-1; abundance: -; j_gene: TRBJ2-2; CDR3nt: TGCGCGGAGGGTTCGGGCACCGGGGAGCTGTTTTTT; CDR3aa: CAEGSGTGELFF
d_gene: TRBD2; v_gene: TRBV11-2; abundance: -; j_gene: TRBJ2-1; CDR3nt: TGTGCCAGCAGCCTAGGGGTAGCGGGAGGGTACAATGAGCAGTTCTTC; CDR3aa: CASSLGVAGGYNEQFF
d_gene: TRBD2; v_gene: TRBV4-2; abundance: -; j_gene: TRBJ2-3; CDR3nt: TGTGCCAGCAGCCAAGGGGCACTAGCGGTCACAGATACGCAGTATTTT; CDR3aa: CASSQGALAVTDTQYF
d_gene: -; v_gene: TRBV5-1; abundance: few; j_gene: TRBJ1-1; CDR3nt: TGCGCCAGCAGCTTAACGACAGATGAAGCTTTCTTT; CDR3aa: CASSLTTDEAFF
d_gene: -; v_gene: TRBV5-6; abundance: -; j_gene: TRBJ2-1; CDR3nt: TGTGCCAGCAGCTTGGAGGTCGGGGCCAAAAATAATGAGCAGTTCTTC; CDR3aa: CASSLEVGAKNNEQFF
d_gene: TRBD2; v_gene: TRBV9; abundance: -; j_gene: TRBJ2-7; CDR3nt: TGTGCCAGCAGCGAGCGATCGTGCGGGAGTTACTCCTACGAGCAGTACTTC; CDR3aa: CASSERSCGSYSYEQYF
d_gene: TRBD1; v_gene: TRBV18; abundance: -; j_gene: TRBJ2-7; CDR3nt: TGTGCCAGCTCCTCGACAGGGGCGTCATACGAGCAGTACTTC; CDR3aa: CASSSTGASYEQYF
d_gene: -; v_gene: TRBV4-3; abundance: -; j_gene: TRBJ2-1; CDR3nt: TGCGCCAGCAGCTTAAGGGGCGGGAATGAGCAGTTCTTC; CDR3aa: CASSLRGGNEQFF
d_gene: TRBD2; v_gene: TRBV9; abundance: once; j_gene: TRBJ2-4; CDR3nt: TGTGCCAGCAGCGTAGGTCCAGCGGGAGCTCTAAACATTCAGTACTTC; CDR3aa: CASSVGPAGALNIQYF
d_gene: -; v_gene: TRBV4-3; abundance: -; j_gene: TRBJ2-1; CDR3nt: TGCGCCAGCAGCCAAGATCTCCAGCGGGTCTACAATGAGCAGTTCTTC; CDR3aa: CASSQDLQRVYNEQFF
d_gene: TRBD2; v_gene: TRBV6-5; abundance: -; j_gene: TRBJ2-7; CDR3nt: TGTGCCAGCAGTTTCGGGACTAGCGGGAGCGGAGGGGAGCAGTACTTC; CDR3aa: CASSFGTSGSGGEQYF
d_gene: -; v_gene: TRBV10-1; abundance: -; j_gene: TRBJ2-1; CDR3nt: TGCGCCAGCAGTGAACCCGGACAGCCCAGTTACAATGAGCAGTTCTTC; CDR3aa: CASSEPGQPSYNEQFF
d_gene: -; v_gene: TRBV5-1; abundance: -; j_gene: TRBJ2-1; CDR3nt: TGCGCCAGTGTGACACTAGACAATGAGCAGTTCTTC; CDR3aa: CASVTLDNEQFF
d_gene: TRBD1; v_gene: TRBV6-5; abundance: -; j_gene: TRBJ1-1; CDR3nt: TGTGCCAGCACCAAAACCTTACAGGGGAGAGCTTTCTTT; CDR3aa: CASTKTLQGRAFF
d_gene: -; v_gene: TRBV7-9; abundance: -; j_gene: TRBJ2-2; CDR3nt: TGTGCCAGCAGCCTAGGCCAGACAGGCTTCACCGGGGAGCTGTTTTTT; CDR3aa: CASSLGQTGFTGELFF
d_gene: -; v_gene: TRBV19; abundance: -; j_gene: TRBJ2-7; CDR3nt: TGTGCCAGTAGATCCGTCGGCGGTACCTACGAGCAGTACTTC; CDR3aa: CASRSVGGTYEQYF
d_gene: TRBD2; v_gene: TRBV6-1; abundance: -; j_gene: TRBJ2-1; CDR3nt: TGTGCCAGCAGTGAAATCCTAGCGGGAGGGTGCTTCTTC; CDR3aa: CASSEILAGGCFF
d_gene: -; v_gene: TRBV11-3; abundance: -; j_gene: TRBJ2-7; CDR3nt: TGTGCCAGCAGCTTAGAAGCAGACTACGAGCAGTACTTC; CDR3aa: CASSLEADYEQYF
d_gene: -; v_gene: TRBV7-9; abundance: few; j_gene: TRBJ1-5; CDR3nt: TGTGCCAGCAGCACCCCTACACAGCCCCAGCATTTT; CDR3aa: CASSTPTQPQHF
d_gene: -; v_gene: TRBV11-1; abundance: -; j_gene: TRBJ1-3; CDR3nt: TGTGCCAGCAGCTCGACAGACTCTGGAAACACCATATATTTT; CDR3aa: CASSSTDSGNTIYF
d_gene: -; v_gene: TRBV5-4; abundance: -; j_gene: TRBJ2-3; CDR3nt: TGTGCCAGCAGCTCTCAAAAACAGGGCGGCACAGATACGCAGTATTTT; CDR3aa: CASSSQKQGGTDTQYF
d_gene: -; v_gene: TRBV6-6; abundance: -; j_gene: TRBJ2-2; CDR3nt: TGTGCCAGCAGCTTTTCTGCGAACACCGGGGAGCTGTTTTTT; CDR3aa: CASSFSANTGELFF
d_gene: -; v_gene: TRBV12-3/TRBV12-4; abundance: -; j_gene: TRBJ2-5; CDR3nt: TGTGCCAGCAGGATAATGGGCCAGGAGACCCAGTACTTC; CDR3aa: CASRIMGQETQYF
d_gene: TRBD1; v_gene: TRBV5-6; abundance: -; j_gene: TRBJ2-5; CDR3nt: TGTGCCAGCAGCTCAAACAGGGGGCTGGGACAAGAGACCCAGTACTTC; CDR3aa: CASSSNRGLGQETQYF
d_gene: TRBD2; v_gene: TRBV3-1/TRBV3-2; abundance: -; j_gene: TRBJ2-1; CDR3nt: TGTGCCAGCAGCTTTCCTGGGACTAGCGGGAGTGAGCAGTTCTTC; CDR3aa: CASSFPGTSGSEQFF
d_gene: -; v_gene: TRBV7-2; abundance: -; j_gene: TRBJ2-7; CDR3nt: TGTGCCAGCAGCTTAATTGGCTCCTCCAGCGAGCAGTACTTC; CDR3aa: CASSLIGSSSEQYF
d_gene: -; v_gene: TRBV28; abundance: -; j_gene: TRBJ1-5; CDR3nt: TGTGCCAGCAGTTACACAAGAGGGTATCAGCCCCAGCATTTT; CDR3aa: CASSYTRGYQPQHF
d_gene: -; v_gene: TRBV23-1; abundance: -; j_gene: TRBJ2-7; CDR3nt: TGCGCCAGCCCCCTGGGGGCCTACGAGCAGTACTTC; CDR3aa: CASPLGAYEQYF
d_gene: -; v_gene: TRBV15; abundance: -; j_gene: TRBJ2-3; CDR3nt: TGTGCCACCAGCAGAGATTTTGCTACAGATACGCAGTATTTT; CDR3aa: CATSRDFATDTQYF
d_gene: TRBD1; v_gene: TRBV5-5; abundance: once; j_gene: TRBJ1-4; CDR3nt: TGTGCCAGCAGCTTAGGACAGGGGCTTAATGAAAAACTGTTTTTT; CDR3aa: CASSLGQGLNEKLFF
d_gene: TRBD1; v_gene: TRBV28; abundance: -; j_gene: TRBJ1-6; CDR3nt: TGTGCCAGCAGTTTAGGAGGGGGCGAGTTTCTTACCCTCCACTTT; CDR3aa: CASSLGGGEFLTLHF